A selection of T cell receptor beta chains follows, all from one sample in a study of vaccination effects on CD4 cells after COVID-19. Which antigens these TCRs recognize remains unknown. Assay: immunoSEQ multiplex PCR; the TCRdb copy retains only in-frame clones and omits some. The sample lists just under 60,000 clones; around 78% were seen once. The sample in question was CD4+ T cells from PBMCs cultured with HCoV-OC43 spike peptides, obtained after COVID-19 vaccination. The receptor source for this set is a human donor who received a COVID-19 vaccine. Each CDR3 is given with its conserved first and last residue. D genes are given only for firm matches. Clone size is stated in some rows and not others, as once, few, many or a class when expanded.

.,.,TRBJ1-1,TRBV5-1,CASSTSQSPNTEAFF,TGCGCCAGCAGCACGTCACAGAGCCCAAACACTGAAGCTTTCTTT
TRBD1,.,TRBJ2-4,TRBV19,CASSIGGTGLSKNIQYF,TGTGCCAGTAGTATAGGAGGGACAGGTCTTTCCAAAAACATTCAGTACTTC
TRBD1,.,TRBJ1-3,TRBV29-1,CSVTGASGNTIYF,TGCAGCGTGACAGGGGCCTCTGGAAACACCATATATTTT
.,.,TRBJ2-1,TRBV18,CASSPGRISYNEQFF,TGTGCCAGCTCACCCGGACGGATCTCCTACAATGAGCAGTTCTTC
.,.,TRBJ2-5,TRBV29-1,CSVETGSRETQYF,TGCAGCGTTGAAACAGGGTCTAGGGAGACCCAGTACTTC
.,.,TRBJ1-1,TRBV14,CASSQVSVNTEAFF,TGTGCCAGCAGCCAAGTCTCCGTGAACACTGAAGCTTTCTTT
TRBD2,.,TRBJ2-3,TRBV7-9,CASSFNWGTSGGAPDTQYF,TGTGCCAGCAGCTTCAATTGGGGGACTAGCGGGGGGGCTCCAGATACGCAGTATTTT
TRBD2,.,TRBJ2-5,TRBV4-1,CASSSQRLAGPETQYF,TGCGCCAGCAGCTCCCAGCGACTAGCGGGTCCGGAGACCCAGTACTTC
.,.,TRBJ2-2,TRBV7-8,CASSSVVSRTENTGELFF,TGTGCCAGCAGCTCCGTGGTTAGTCGGACTGAGAACACCGGGGAGCTGTTTTTT
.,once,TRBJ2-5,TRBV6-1,CASSESGRVRETQYF,TGTGCCAGCAGTGAATCAGGAAGGGTGCGAGAGACCCAGTACTTC
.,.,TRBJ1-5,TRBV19,CASEGRVSELGNQPQHF,TGTGCCAGTGAGGGCAGGGTATCCGAGCTGGGCAATCAGCCCCAGCATTTT
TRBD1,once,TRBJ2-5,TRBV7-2,CASSLGSGSTGGGKTQYF,TGTGCCAGCAGCTTAGGATCCGGGAGTACAGGGGGAGGAAAGACCCAGTACTTC